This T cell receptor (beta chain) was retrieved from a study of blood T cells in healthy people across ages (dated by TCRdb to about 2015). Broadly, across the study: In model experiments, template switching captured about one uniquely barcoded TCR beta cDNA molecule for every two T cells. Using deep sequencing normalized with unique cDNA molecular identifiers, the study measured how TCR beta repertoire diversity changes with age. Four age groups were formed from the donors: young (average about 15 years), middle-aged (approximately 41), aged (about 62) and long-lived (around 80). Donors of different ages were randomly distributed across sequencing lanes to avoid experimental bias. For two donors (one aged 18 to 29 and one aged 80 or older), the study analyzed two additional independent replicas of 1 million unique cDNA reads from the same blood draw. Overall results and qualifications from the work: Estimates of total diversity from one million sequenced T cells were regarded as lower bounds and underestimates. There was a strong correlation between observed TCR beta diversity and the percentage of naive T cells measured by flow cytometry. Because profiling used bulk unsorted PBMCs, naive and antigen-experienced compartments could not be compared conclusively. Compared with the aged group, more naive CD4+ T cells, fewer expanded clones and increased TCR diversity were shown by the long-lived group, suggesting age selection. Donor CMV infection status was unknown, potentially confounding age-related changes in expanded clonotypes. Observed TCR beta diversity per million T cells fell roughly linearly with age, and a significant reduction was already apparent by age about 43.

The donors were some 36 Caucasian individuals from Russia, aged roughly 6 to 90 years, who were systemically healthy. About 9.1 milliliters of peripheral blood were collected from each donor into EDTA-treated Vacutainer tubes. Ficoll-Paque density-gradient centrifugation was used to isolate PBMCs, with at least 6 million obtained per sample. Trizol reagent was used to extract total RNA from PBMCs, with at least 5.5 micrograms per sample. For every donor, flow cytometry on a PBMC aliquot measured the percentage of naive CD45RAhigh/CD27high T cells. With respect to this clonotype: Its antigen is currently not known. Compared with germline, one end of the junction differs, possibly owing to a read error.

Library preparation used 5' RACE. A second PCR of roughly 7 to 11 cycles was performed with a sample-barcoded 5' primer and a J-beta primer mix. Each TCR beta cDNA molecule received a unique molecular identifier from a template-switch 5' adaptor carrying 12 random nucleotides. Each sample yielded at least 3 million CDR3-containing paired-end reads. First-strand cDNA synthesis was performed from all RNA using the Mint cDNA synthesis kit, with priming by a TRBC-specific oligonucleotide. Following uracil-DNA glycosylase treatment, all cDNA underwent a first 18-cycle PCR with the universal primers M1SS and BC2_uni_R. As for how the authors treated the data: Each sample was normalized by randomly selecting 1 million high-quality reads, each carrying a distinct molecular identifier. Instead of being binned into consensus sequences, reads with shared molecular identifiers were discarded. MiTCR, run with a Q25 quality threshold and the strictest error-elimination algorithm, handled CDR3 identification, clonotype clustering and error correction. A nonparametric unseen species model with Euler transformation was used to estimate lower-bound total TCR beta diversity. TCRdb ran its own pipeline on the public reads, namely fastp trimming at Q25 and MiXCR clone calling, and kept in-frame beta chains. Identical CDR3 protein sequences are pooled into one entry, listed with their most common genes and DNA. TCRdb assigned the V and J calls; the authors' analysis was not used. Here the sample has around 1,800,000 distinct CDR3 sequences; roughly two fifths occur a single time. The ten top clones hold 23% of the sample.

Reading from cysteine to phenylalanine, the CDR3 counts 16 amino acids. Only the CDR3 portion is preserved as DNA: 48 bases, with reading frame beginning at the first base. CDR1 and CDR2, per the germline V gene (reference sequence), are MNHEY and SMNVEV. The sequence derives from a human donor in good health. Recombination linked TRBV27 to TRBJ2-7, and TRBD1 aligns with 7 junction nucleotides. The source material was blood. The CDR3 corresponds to CAGSLSKGAISYEQYF. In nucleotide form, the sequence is TGTGCCGGCAGTTTATCGAAGGGGGCAATCTCCTACGAGCAGTACTTC.